What follows are 23 T cell receptor beta chains derived from one specimen sequenced in a study of T-cell reconstitution after alpha-beta-depleted transplantation in children. Unique molecular identifiers featured in how the TCRbeta library was prepared. TCRdb fed the PCR reads into MiXCR, producing one record per CDR3 protein. The repertoire has under 150,000 distinct CDR3 sequences, roughly 9% of them found once; the top ten carry less than 25%. Sequenced here: PBMCs, mostly from graft donor cells, sampled 180 days after TCRalphabeta/CD19-depleted stem cell transplant. These receptors all come from a girl under two years old who had a stem cell transplant for combined immunodeficiency, so the T cells may come from the graft donor.

This clonotype occurred many times. CDR3 sequence (DNA): TGCGCCAGCAACCCGGGGGTAACAACTAATGAAAAACTGTTTTTT. Amino acids: CASNPGVTTNEKLFF. The chain recombines TRBV5-1 with TRBJ1-4; the D gene is possibly TRBD1 (5 bases). The germline V gene has CDR1 SGHRS and CDR2 YFSETQ. Trimming shortened V by 6 bases and J by 0 bases, and 12 bases separated the two germline ends. CDR3 length: 15 residues.

This clonotype was counted many times. The genes are TRBV7-9 and TRBJ2-7; 7 nucleotides match TRBD1. The CDR3 contains 12 residues. J gave up 3 bases and V 5 bases, and 1 base lay outside the gene matches. Germline values: CDR1 SEHNR, CDR2 FQNEAQ (reference sequence). The chain's CDR3 is CASSPGGYEQYF. CDR3 DNA: TGTGCCAGCAGCCCAGGGGGCTACGAGCAGTACTTC.

This clonotype was counted between two and nine times. The chain couples TRBV6-1 to TRBJ1-3; possibly TRBD1 for D (5 bases). CDR3 length: 16 amino acids. CDR1 is MNHNS and CDR2 is SASEGT in the germline V gene. Trimming removed 1 base from V and 7 bases from J, with 17 bases in between. The chain's CDR3 is CASSEGGTDIGNTIYF. CDR3 coding DNA: TGTGCCAGCAGTGAAGGAGGGACCGATATCGGGAACACCATATATTTT.

This clonotype showed up just a few times. In DNA, the CDR3 is TGCAGTCTGGGGACAGGGGATGGCAATCAGCCCCAGCATTTT. Translation: CSLGTGDGNQPQHF. V usage is TRBV20-1 and J usage is TRBJ1-5; 10 bases are a match to TRBD1. The length of the CDR3 is 14 residues. The germline gives CDR1 DFQATT, CDR2 SNEGSKA (reference sequence). J lost 2 bases, V lost 8 bases, and 6 bases had no gene match.

Many counts were recorded for this clonotype. Mismatch with germline at one junction end may stem from a read error. V is TRBV20-1 and J is TRBJ1-1; D perhaps matches TRBD1 (5 bases). This CDR3 contains 13 residues. CDR1 DFQATT and CDR2 SNEGSKA come from the germline V gene (reference sequence). For the CDR3, the DNA is TGCAGTGCTCCCGACCCCTGGGGGGTGGAAGCCTTCTTT. Translating it yields CSAPDPWGVEAFF.

The V gene is TRBV10-3, the J gene TRBJ2-2; 8 bases align to TRBD1. The germline CDR1 and CDR2 sequences are ENHRY and SYGVKD. This CDR3 comprises 18 residues. V gave up 0 bases and J gave up 5 bases; unmatched junction bases: 11. DNA for the CDR3: TGTGCCATCAGTGAGTCGACTCAAGGACAGGGCGATACCGGGGAGCTGTTTTTT. This gives the protein CAISESTQGQGDTGELFF.

This clonotype has more than one count but fewer than ten. V and J are TRBV5-1 and TRBJ1-6; 9 bases agree with TRBD1. CDR3 length: 15 residues. V trimming: 3 bases; J trimming: 7 bases; junction bases outside the gene matches: 5. The germline CDR1 and CDR2 sequences are SGHRS and YFSETQ. CDR3 loop: CASSYGTGMNSPLHF. The CDR3 DNA follows: TGCGCCAGCAGCTACGGGACAGGGATGAATTCACCCCTCCACTTT. Using reference TRBV5-1 and TRBJ1-6 for the parts outside the CDR3, the full variable domain is KAGVTQTPRYLIKTRGQQVTLSCSPISGHRSVSWYQQTPGQGLQFLFEYFSETQRNKGNFPGRFSGRQFSNSRSEMNVSTLELGDSALYLCASSYGTGMNSPLHFGNGTRLTVT.

This clonotype was seen repeatedly, ten times or more. The chain combines TRBV5-1 with TRBJ2-7; maybe TRBD2 (6 bases). Per the germline V gene, CDR1 is SGHRS and CDR2 is YFSETQ. The CDR3 totals 14 residues. The ends were cut back, 2 bases at V and 2 bases at J, with 11 bases in the middle. The CDR3 DNA sequence: TGCGCCAGCAGCTTTGCGGCGGGGACCTACGAGCAGTACTTC. Translated, it gives CASSFAAGTYEQYF.

The gene calls are TRBV20-1 and TRBJ2-3; D is undetermined. Trimming took 5 bases from V and 3 from J, leaving 15 bases between them. Germline values: CDR1 DFQATT, CDR2 SNEGSKA (reference sequence). The CDR3 is made up of 14 amino acids. The CDR3 sequence: CSASSPGGTDTQYF. DNA for the CDR3: TGCAGTGCTTCCAGTCCCGGTGGGACAGATACGCAGTATTTT.

This clonotype was counted only a few times. CDR3 sequence reads: CSARETSGANEQFF. The CDR3 DNA reads as TGCAGTGCTAGAGAAACTAGCGGGGCAAATGAGCAGTTCTTC. This chain joins TRBV20-1 and TRBJ2-1, with 10 nucleotides matching TRBD2. Trimming at V came to 0 bases and at J to 7 bases, leaving 3 bases not matched to a gene. Germline V gene lookup returns CDR1 DFQATT and CDR2 SNEGSKA (reference sequence). The CDR3 consists of 14 residues.

This clonotype was counted a few times. The gene calls are TRBV5-6 and TRBJ2-7; possible D gene TRBD2, 6 bases. Trimming removed 0 bases at V and 0 bases at J, with 10 bases between. The CDR3 is made up of 15 amino acids. CDR1 is SGHDT, CDR2 YYEEEE, per germline. CDR3 nucleotide sequence: TGTGCCAGCAGCTTGGTAGGAGGGATCTCCTACGAGCAGTACTTC. Protein: CASSLVGGISYEQYF.

The gene calls are TRBV10-3 and TRBJ2-1, with D tentatively TRBD2 (5 bases). CDR1 and CDR2 (germline): ENHRY, SYGVKD. V was cut by 11 bases and J by 4 bases, with 15 bases left in between. This CDR3 has 13 amino acids. The CDR3 reads CAVRGRTYNEQFF. CDR3 nucleotide sequence: TGTGCCGTCCGGGGTCGAACGTACAATGAGCAGTTCTTC.

This clonotype was found a few times. This rearrangement joins TRBV5-5 to TRBJ2-5, with 9 bases lining up with TRBD1. Unmatched junction bases numbered 6, after V lost 4 bases and J lost 5 bases. CDR1 SGHKS and CDR2 YYEKEE come from the germline V gene (reference sequence). The CDR3 length is 14 residues. CDR3 residues: CASSPTGTGETQYF. In DNA, the CDR3 is TGTGCCAGCAGCCCGACCGGGACAGGGGAGACCCAGTACTTC.

This clonotype was observed a handful of times. This chain links TRBV25-1 with TRBJ2-5; TRBD2 aligns across 10 bases. V shed 6 bases, J shed 6 bases, and the junction held 7 bases outside the gene matches. The CDR3 extends over 14 amino acids. Germline V gives CDR1 MGHDK, CDR2 SYGVNS. CDR3 nucleotide sequence: TGTGCCAGCAGCGTAGCGGGGGGCCCTAAGACCCAGTACTTC. It yields the protein CASSVAGGPKTQYF.

This clonotype was seen a handful of times. The chain links TRBV6-1 to TRBJ2-2, with TRBD1 matching 7 bases. The germline V gene has CDR1 MNHNS and CDR2 SASEGT. Trimming removed 4 bases from V and 5 bases from J; junction bases left unmatched: 10. The CDR3 extends over 16 amino acids. CDR3 residues: CASSGTGFGLTGELFF. The CDR3, as DNA: TGTGCCAGCAGTGGGACAGGCTTTGGCCTAACCGGGGAGCTGTTTTTT.

This clonotype was recorded a few times. The chain recombines TRBV20-1 with TRBJ1-2, with 7 positions matching TRBD1. Trimming removed 6 bases from V and 2 bases from J; junction bases left unmatched: 0. Germline CDR1 DFQATT, CDR2 SNEGSKA (reference sequence). The CDR3 consists of 11 residues. CDR3 sequence reads: CSATGNYGYTF. The CDR3 DNA sequence: TGCAGTGCGACAGGGAACTATGGCTACACCTTC.

The rearrangement joins TRBV3-1 to TRBJ2-7, with TRBD1 matching over 10 bases. The V and J ends lost 8 bases and 2 bases, in that order; junction bases with no gene match: 9. The CDR3 sequence is 15 residues long. Germline V gene lookup returns CDR1 LGHDT and CDR2 YNNKEL (reference sequence). The CDR3 spells CASSLGDRGTYEQYF. As DNA, the CDR3 is TGTGCCAGCTCCTTAGGGGACAGGGGTACCTACGAGCAGTACTTC.

The sample holds a few counts of this clonotype. CDR3 loop: CSARDPASNTEAFF. DNA for the CDR3: TGCAGTGCTAGAGATCCCGCCTCGAACACTGAAGCTTTCTTT. The genes are TRBV20-1 and TRBJ1-1; D gene unclear. Germline CDR1 and CDR2: DFQATT and SNEGSKA (reference sequence). The V end lost 0 bases, the J end lost 1 base, and 9 bases lay between the germline ends. This CDR3 comprises 14 residues.

In this sample, this clonotype turned up a few times. The chain combines TRBV11-1 with TRBJ2-7; D perhaps matches TRBD2 (6 bases). The CDR3 has 14 amino acids. The germline V and J ends were trimmed by 3 bases and 2 bases, with 11 bases remaining between them. From germline, CDR1 is SGHAT and CDR2 FQDESV (reference sequence). The CDR3 spells CASSFRGLPYEQYF. DNA of the CDR3: TGTGCCAGCAGCTTCCGGGGACTCCCCTACGAGCAGTACTTC.

The chain joins TRBV29-1 to TRBJ2-5, with a weak D call TRBD2 (6 bases). The length of the CDR3 is 12 residues. Germline values: CDR1 SQVTM, CDR2 ANQGSEA. V was clipped by 6 bases and J by 4 bases, with 12 bases between them. The CDR3 nucleotides read TGCAGCGTAGGGCAGGGAGGAGAGACCCAGTACTTC. Amino acid sequence: CSVGQGGETQYF.

In its sample, this clonotype was seen a few times. The CDR3 DNA reads TGTGCCAGCAGTTTCTCCCTTGGCGGGACTGGGTACTTC. This sequence encodes CASSFSLGGTGYF. The V gene is TRBV28, the J gene TRBJ2-4; a weak D match, TRBD2 (6 bases). Germline lookup yields CDR1 MDHEN and CDR2 SYDVKM. V shed 3 bases and J shed 15 bases, with 18 bases lying between them. This CDR3 region has 13 residues.

This CDR3 is CSARGALDGYTF. The CDR3 region has the DNA TGCAGTGCTAGGGGGGCGCTGGATGGCTACACCTTC. The chain combines TRBV20-1 with TRBJ1-2, with D maybe TRBD1 (6 bases). The V and J ends lost 3 bases and 6 bases respectively, with 11 bases between them. Germline loops: CDR1 DFQATT, CDR2 SNEGSKA (reference sequence). The CDR3 is 12 amino acids.

The J gene is TRBJ2-7, the V gene TRBV20-1; D is perhaps TRBD2 (5 bases). In germline, CDR1 is DFQATT, CDR2 SNEGSKA (reference sequence). The V and J ends lost 0 bases and 3 bases respectively, with 15 bases between them. The CDR3 spans 15 residues. CDR3 in DNA: TGCAGTGCTAGAGATTACGAGGGATCTATCTACGAGCAGTACTTC. Its protein is CSARDYEGSIYEQYF.